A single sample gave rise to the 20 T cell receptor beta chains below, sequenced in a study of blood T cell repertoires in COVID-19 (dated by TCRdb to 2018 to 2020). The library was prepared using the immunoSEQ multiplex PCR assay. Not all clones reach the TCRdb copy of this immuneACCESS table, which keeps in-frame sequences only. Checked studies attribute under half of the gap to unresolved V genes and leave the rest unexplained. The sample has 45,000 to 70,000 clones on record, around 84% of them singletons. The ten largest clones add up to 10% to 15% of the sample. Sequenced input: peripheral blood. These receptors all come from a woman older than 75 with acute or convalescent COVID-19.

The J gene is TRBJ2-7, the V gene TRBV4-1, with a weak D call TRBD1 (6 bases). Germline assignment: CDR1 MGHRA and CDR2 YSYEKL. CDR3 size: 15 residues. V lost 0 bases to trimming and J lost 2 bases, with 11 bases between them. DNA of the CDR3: TGCGCCAGCAGCCAAGATTCCGGGACACCCTACGAGCAGTACTTC. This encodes CASSQDSGTPYEQYF.

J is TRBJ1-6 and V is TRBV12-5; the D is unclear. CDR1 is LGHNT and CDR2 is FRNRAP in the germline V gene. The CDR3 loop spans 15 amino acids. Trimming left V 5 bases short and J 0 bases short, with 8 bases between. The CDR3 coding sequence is TGTGCTAGTGGTCCAGCGAGCTCCTATAATTCACCCCTCCACTTT. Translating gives CASGPASSYNSPLHF.

In DNA, the CDR3 is TGTGCCAGCAATAGGCCAGACACCCTCTCCTATGGCTACACCTTC. It codes for CASNRPDTLSYGYTF. The chain uses TRBV27 and TRBJ1-2; unclear D gene. The V end was cut by 7 bases, the J end by 4 bases, with 19 bases between. In germline, CDR1 is MNHEY, CDR2 SMNVEV (reference sequence). The CDR3 loop spans 15 amino acids.

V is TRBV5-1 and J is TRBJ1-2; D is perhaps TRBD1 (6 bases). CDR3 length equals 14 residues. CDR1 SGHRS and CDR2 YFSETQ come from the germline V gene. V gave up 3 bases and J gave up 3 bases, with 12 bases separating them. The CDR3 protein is CASSYGRGHYGYTF. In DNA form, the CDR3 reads TGCGCCAGCAGCTACGGCAGGGGCCACTATGGCTACACCTTC.

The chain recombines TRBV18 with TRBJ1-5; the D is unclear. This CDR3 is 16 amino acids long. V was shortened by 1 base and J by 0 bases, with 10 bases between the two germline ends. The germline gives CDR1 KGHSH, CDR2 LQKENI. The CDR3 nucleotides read TGTGCCAGCTCACCACTTGGCAGAAATAGCAATCAGCCCCAGCATTTT. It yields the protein CASSPLGRNSNQPQHF. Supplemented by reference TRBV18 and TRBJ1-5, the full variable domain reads NAGVMQNPRHLVRRRGQEARLRCSPMKGHSHVYWYRQLPEEGLKFMVYLQKENIIDESGMPKERFSAEFPKEGPSILRIQQVVRGDSAAYFCASSPLGRNSNQPQHFGDGTRLSIL.

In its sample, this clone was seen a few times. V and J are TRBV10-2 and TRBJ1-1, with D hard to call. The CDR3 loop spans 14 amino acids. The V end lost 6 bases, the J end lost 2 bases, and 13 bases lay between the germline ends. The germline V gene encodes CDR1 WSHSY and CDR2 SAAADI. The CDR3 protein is CASRPEAGNTEAFF. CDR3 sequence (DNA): TGCGCCAGCAGGCCGGAGGCCGGCAACACTGAAGCTTTCTTT.

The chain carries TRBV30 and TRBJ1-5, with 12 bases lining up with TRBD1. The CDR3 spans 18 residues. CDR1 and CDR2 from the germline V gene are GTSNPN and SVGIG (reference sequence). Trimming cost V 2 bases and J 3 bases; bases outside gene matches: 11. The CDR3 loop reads CAWSRDRGPHTPNQPQHF. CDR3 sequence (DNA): TGTGCCTGGAGTCGGGACAGGGGGCCCCACACCCCCAATCAGCCCCAGCATTTT. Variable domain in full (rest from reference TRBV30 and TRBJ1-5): SQTIHQWPATLVQPVGSPLSLECTVEGTSNPNLYWYRQAAGRGLQLLFYSVGIGQISSEVPQNLSASRPQDRQFILSSKKLLLSDSGFYLCAWSRDRGPHTPNQPQHFGDGTRLSIL.

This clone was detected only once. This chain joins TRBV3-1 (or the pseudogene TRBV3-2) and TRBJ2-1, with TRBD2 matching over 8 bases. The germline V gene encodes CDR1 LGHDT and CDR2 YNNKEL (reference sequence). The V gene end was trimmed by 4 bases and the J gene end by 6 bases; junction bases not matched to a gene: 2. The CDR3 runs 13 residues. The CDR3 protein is CASSLLAVNEQFF. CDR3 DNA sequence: TGTGCCAGCAGCCTACTAGCGGTCAATGAGCAGTTCTTC.

CDR3 sequence (DNA): TGCGCCAGCAGCTCGGACGGGGGGCGCAATTCACCCCTCCACTTT. This translates into CASSSDGGRNSPLHF. The chain recombines TRBV5-1 with TRBJ1-6; perhaps TRBD1 as D (6 bases). The length of the CDR3 is 15 residues. V dropped 3 bases and J dropped 7 bases, with 14 bases sitting between them. The germline V gene has CDR1 SGHRS and CDR2 YFSETQ. The entire variable domain, with the rest obtained from reference TRBV5-1 and TRBJ1-6, is as follows: KAGVTQTPRYLIKTRGQQVTLSCSPISGHRSVSWYQQTPGQGLQFLFEYFSETQRNKGNFPGRFSGRQFSNSRSEMNVSTLELGDSALYLCASSSDGGRNSPLHFGNGTRLTVT.

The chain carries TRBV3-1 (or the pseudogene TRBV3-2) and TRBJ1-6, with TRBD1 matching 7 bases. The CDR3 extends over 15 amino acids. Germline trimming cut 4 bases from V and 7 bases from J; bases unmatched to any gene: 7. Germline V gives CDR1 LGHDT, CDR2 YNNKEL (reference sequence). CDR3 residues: CASSPTGLVNSPLHF. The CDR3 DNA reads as TGTGCCAGCAGCCCGACAGGGTTAGTGAATTCACCCCTCCACTTT.

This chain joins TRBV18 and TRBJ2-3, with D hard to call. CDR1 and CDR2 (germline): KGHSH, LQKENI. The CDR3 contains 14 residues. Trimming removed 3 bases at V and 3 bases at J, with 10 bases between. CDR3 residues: CASSPTPRTDTQYF. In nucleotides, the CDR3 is TGTGCCAGCTCACCTACCCCGCGGACAGATACGCAGTATTTT.

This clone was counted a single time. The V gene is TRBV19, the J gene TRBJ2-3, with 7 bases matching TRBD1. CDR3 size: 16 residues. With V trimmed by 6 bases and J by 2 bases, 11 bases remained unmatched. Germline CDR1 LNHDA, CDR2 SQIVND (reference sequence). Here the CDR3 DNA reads TGTGCCAGTAGCCCCGGCCGGGACAGCTTCACAGATACGCAGTATTTT. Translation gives CASSPGRDSFTDTQYF.

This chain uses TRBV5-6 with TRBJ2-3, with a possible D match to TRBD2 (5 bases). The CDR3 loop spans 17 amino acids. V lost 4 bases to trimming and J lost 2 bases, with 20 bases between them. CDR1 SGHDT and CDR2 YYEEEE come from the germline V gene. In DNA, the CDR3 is TGTGCCAGCAGCCGGCTATGGACGGATCGGGACACAGATACGCAGTATTTT. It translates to CASSRLWTDRDTDTQYF. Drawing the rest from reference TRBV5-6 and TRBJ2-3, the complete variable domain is DAGVTQSPTHLIKTRGQQVTLRCSPKSGHDTVSWYQQALGQGPQFIFQYYEEEERQRGNFPDRFSGHQFPNYSSELNVNALLLGDSALYLCASSRLWTDRDTDTQYFGPGTRLTVL.

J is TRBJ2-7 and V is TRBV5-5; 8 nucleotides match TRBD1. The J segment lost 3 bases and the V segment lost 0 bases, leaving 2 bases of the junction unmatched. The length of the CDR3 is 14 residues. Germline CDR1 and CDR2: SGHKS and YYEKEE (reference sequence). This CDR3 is CASSLGGQGYEQYF. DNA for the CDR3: TGTGCCAGCAGCTTGGGAGGACAGGGCTACGAGCAGTACTTC.

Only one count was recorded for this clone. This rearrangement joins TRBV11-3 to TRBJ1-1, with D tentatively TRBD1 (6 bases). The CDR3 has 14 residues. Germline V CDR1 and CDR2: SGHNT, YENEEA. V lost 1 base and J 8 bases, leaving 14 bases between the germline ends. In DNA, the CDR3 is TGTGCCAGCAGCTTAGTTGGGGGCACCGCCGAAGCTTTCTTT. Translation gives CASSLVGGTAEAFF.

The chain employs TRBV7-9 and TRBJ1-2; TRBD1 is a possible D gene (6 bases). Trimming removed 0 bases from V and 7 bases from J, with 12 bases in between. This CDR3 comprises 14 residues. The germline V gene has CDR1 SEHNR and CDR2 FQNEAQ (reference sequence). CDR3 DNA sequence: TGTGCCAGCAGCTTAGCCGTAACAGGGAGTGGCTACACCTTC. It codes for CASSLAVTGSGYTF.

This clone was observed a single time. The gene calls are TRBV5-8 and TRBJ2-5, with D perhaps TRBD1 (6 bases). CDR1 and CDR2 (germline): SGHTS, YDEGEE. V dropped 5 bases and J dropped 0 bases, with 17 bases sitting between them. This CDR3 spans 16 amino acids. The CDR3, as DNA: TGTGCCAGCAGAATAGGGGGACAATTATACCAAGAGACCCAGTACTTC. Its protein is CASRIGGQLYQETQYF.

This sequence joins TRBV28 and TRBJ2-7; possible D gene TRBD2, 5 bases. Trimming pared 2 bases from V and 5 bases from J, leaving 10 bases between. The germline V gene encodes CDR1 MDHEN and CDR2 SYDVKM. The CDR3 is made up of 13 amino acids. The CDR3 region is CASSLIGSHEQYF. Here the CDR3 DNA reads TGTGCCAGCAGTTTAATAGGGAGTCACGAGCAGTACTTC.

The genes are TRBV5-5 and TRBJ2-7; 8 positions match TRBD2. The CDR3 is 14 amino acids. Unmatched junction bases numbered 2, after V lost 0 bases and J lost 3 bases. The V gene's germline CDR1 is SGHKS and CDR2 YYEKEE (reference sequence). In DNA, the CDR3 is TGTGCCAGCAGCTTGGCCCTAGCGGGCTACGAGCAGTACTTC. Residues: CASSLALAGYEQYF. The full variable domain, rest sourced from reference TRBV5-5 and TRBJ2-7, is DAGVTQSPTHLIKTRGQQVTLRCSPISGHKSVSWYQQVLGQGPQFIFQYYEKEERGRGNFPDRFSARQFPNYSSELNVNALLLGDSALYLCASSLALAGYEQYFGPGTRLTVT.

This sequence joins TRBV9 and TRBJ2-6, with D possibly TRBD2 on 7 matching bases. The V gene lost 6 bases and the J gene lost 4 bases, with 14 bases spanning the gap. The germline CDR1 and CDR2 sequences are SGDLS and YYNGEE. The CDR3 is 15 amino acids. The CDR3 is CASMHRGAGANVLTF. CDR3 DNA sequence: TGTGCCAGCATGCACCGGGGGGCCGGGGCCAACGTCCTGACTTTC.